Shown below are 5 T cell receptor beta chains from a single sample sequenced in a study of cytomegalovirus exposure and HLA in healthy donors. The assay was immunoSEQ multiplex PCR, and TCRdb's table has in-frame clones only and misses some. The table has more than 60,000 clones, around 97% seen once. The sequenced sample consisted of PBMCs. Receptors were obtained from a woman between 18 and 29 years old in good health and CMV-seropositive.

The genes are TRBV12-5 and TRBJ2-3; 9 bases map to TRBD2. Germline V CDR1 and CDR2: LGHNT, FRNRAP. This CDR3 region has 18 residues. Trimming took 0 bases from V and 6 from J; bases not matched to a gene: 13. In DNA form, the CDR3 reads TGTGCTAGTGGTTTGGTACTTGGGTCGCGGGAGGGCCCGGATACGCAGTATTTT. Protein product: CASGLVLGSREGPDTQYF.

The chain is built from TRBV7-3 and TRBJ2-7; no definite D call. The germline gives CDR1 SGHTA, CDR2 FQGTGA. The CDR3 is made up of 13 amino acids. Trimming pared 5 bases from V and 1 base from J, leaving 9 bases between. The CDR3 DNA reads TGTGCCAGCAGCGGGCCCCCATCCTACGAGCAGTACTTC. Amino acid sequence: CASSGPPSYEQYF.

V usage is TRBV15 and J usage is TRBJ2-3; TRBD2 matches 9 bases. The V gene's germline CDR1 is LNHNV and CDR2 YYDKDF (reference sequence). CDR3 length: 14 amino acids. J lost 3 bases, V lost 4 bases, and 2 bases had no gene match. The CDR3 here is CATSISGRTDTQYF. In DNA form, the CDR3 reads TGTGCCACCAGCATTAGCGGGAGAACAGATACGCAGTATTTT.

The CDR3 DNA is TGTGCCAGCAGCTCCCGGACTAGCGGGAGGCCCTACAATGAGCAGTTCTTC. Encoded protein: CASSSRTSGRPYNEQFF. This sequence joins TRBV21-1 and TRBJ2-1; TRBD2 is the table's D call, not checked against the DNA. TRBV21-1 is given as a pseudogene. This CDR3 has 17 residues.

This clone was seen once. The chain is built from TRBV19 and TRBJ1-1, with D possibly matching TRBD1 (5 bases). In germline, CDR1 is LNHDA, CDR2 SQIVND (reference sequence). Trimming pared 7 bases from V and 8 bases from J, leaving 23 bases between. CDR3 length: 15 residues. CDR3 coding DNA: TGTGCCAGTACTCGAGGTTGGGCGGGGGGAGAAGAAGCTTTCTTT. It specifies CASTRGWAGGEEAFF.